The 31 T cell receptor beta chains below come from one sample, sequenced in a study of T cells after yellow fever vaccination. Via MiXCR, TCRdb re-called the 5' RACE reads, giving one row per CDR3 protein. The repertoire holds hundreds of thousands of distinct CDR3 sequences, with about 3.5% as singletons. The material sequenced was PBMCs, taken on the day of the yellow fever booster vaccination. All receptors derive from a man aged 18-30 years who received the YFV17D yellow fever vaccine.

This clonotype was seen repeatedly, ten times or more. The chain recombines TRBV7-2 with TRBJ2-1; D might be TRBD2 (6 bases). The CDR3 runs 13 residues. V dropped 6 bases and J dropped 9 bases, with 15 bases sitting between them. From germline, CDR1 is SGHTA and CDR2 FQGNSA. CDR3 protein: CASRWGEVVEQFF. CDR3 DNA: TGTGCCAGCAGATGGGGGGAAGTGGTTGAGCAGTTCTTC. Based on the CDR3 plus reference TRBV7-2 and TRBJ2-1, the full variable domain is GAGVSQSPSNKVTEKGKDVELRCDPISGHTALYWYRQSLGQGLEFLIYFQGNSAPDKSGLPSDRFSAERTGGSVSTLTIQRTQQEDSAVYLCASRWGEVVEQFFGPGTRLTVL.

This clonotype was picked up many times. The rearrangement uses TRBV18 and TRBJ2-3; tentative D call: TRBD1 (5 bases). The V and J ends lost 3 bases and 1 base respectively, with 8 bases between them. The germline gives CDR1 KGHSH, CDR2 LQKENI. CDR3 size: 14 residues. CDR3 sequence reads: CASSPRTRTDTQYF. CDR3 DNA: TGTGCCAGCTCACCTCGGACACGCACAGATACGCAGTATTTT.

The chain carries TRBV29-1 and TRBJ2-7, with 7 bases that match TRBD2. CDR1 SQVTM and CDR2 ANQGSEA come from the germline V gene. The CDR3 is 12 residues long. V lost 7 bases and J lost 2; bases outside the gene matches: 5. As DNA, the CDR3 is TGCAGCGCCCTCGGGGGGACCTACGAGCAGTACTTC. Translation gives CSALGGTYEQYF.

This clonotype was seen at least ten times. The gene calls are TRBV5-1 and TRBJ2-1; D tentatively reads TRBD1 or TRBD2 (6 bases each). The CDR3 sequence is 17 residues long. Germline-derived CDR1 and CDR2 are SGHRS and YFSETQ. The V end was cut by 4 bases, the J end by 5 bases, with 22 bases between. CDR3 protein: CASSKLSGEGGNNEQFF. The CDR3 DNA is TGCGCCAGCAGCAAGTTGTCAGGGGAAGGAGGGAACAATGAGCAGTTCTTC.

This clonotype was seen at least ten times. The chain combines TRBV12-3 or TRBV12-4 with TRBJ1-1; D ambiguous. V was trimmed by 2 bases and J by 7 bases, leaving 8 bases between them. The CDR3 loop spans 12 amino acids. The CDR3 loop reads CASSLLNGEAFF. Here the CDR3 DNA reads TGTGCCAGCAGTTTATTAAATGGTGAAGCTTTCTTT.

This clonotype came up a few times. The rearrangement links TRBV11-2 to TRBJ2-1; no firm D call. CDR1 SGHAT and CDR2 FQNNGV come from the germline V gene. The CDR3 length is 16 residues. Trimming removed 2 bases at V and 7 bases at J, with 18 bases between. The CDR3 nucleotides are TGTGCCAGCAGCTTAAGGGCGATCTACTGGGGAAATGAGCAGTTCTTC. Residues: CASSLRAIYWGNEQFF.

This clonotype came up many times. This CDR3 is CASRASSRDTQYF. CDR3 DNA sequence: TGTGCCAGCAGGGCGAGCAGTCGGGATACGCAGTATTTT. This chain connects TRBV7-9 to TRBJ2-3; unclear D gene. The CDR3 has 13 amino acids. Trimming took off 6 bases at V and 6 bases at J, with 13 bases between the two ends. CDR1 and CDR2 (germline): SEHNR, FQNEAQ (reference sequence).

This clonotype was counted a few times. This CDR3 is CASSQDVQTYEQYF. CDR3 sequence (DNA): TGTGCCAGCAGCCAAGACGTACAGACCTACGAGCAGTACTTC. The chain employs TRBV14 and TRBJ2-7; D is undetermined. V was clipped by 0 bases and J by 2 bases, with 8 bases between them. Germline loops: CDR1 SGHDN, CDR2 FVKESK. This CDR3 has 14 amino acids.

This clonotype was picked up a small number of times. The chain's CDR3 is CASSSPADGYTF. CDR3 sequence (DNA): TGTGCCAGCAGCTCGCCCGCAGATGGCTACACCTTC. V usage is TRBV7-6 and J usage is TRBJ1-2; D is uncertain. Trimming took 4 bases from V and 6 from J, leaving 9 bases between them. The germline V gene has CDR1 SGHVS and CDR2 FNYEAQ. The CDR3 covers 12 residues.

This chain connects TRBV5-5 to TRBJ2-2, with D possibly being TRBD2 (6 bases). Trimming removed 4 bases at V and 5 bases at J, with 21 bases between. CDR3 length: 17 amino acids. Germline V gene lookup returns CDR1 SGHKS and CDR2 YYEKEE (reference sequence). The CDR3 here is CASSHTSLAGTTGELFF. The CDR3 DNA follows: TGTGCCAGCAGCCACACATCCTTGGCGGGGACGACCGGGGAGCTGTTTTTT.

This clonotype was seen many times. CDR3 residues: CASSLGQVGDTQYF. The CDR3 nucleotides are TGCGCCAGCAGCTTGGGACAGGTGGGAGATACGCAGTATTTT. This rearrangement joins TRBV5-1 to TRBJ2-3; D might be TRBD1 (6 bases). From germline, CDR1 is SGHRS and CDR2 YFSETQ. Trimming took 0 bases from V and 5 from J, leaving 10 bases between them. The CDR3 loop spans 14 amino acids.

This clonotype turned up a few times. The CDR3 nucleotides read TGCGCCAGCAGCTTGGAGGGACCGACCGTGTCCTACGAGCAGTACTTC. This sequence encodes CASSLEGPTVSYEQYF. The chain combines TRBV5-1 with TRBJ2-7; D tentatively reads TRBD1 or TRBD2 (5 bases each). V shed 0 bases and J shed 1 base, with 14 bases lying between them. Germline-derived CDR1 and CDR2 are SGHRS and YFSETQ. CDR3 size: 16 residues.

This clonotype has more than one count but fewer than ten. This rearrangement joins TRBV3-1 to TRBJ2-1; D is undetermined. Trimming shortened V by 0 bases and J by 0 bases, and 9 bases separated the two germline ends. The CDR3 totals 16 residues. CDR1 is LGHDT, CDR2 YNNKEL, per germline (reference sequence). Here the CDR3 reads CASSQEGRSSYNEQFF. CDR3 coding DNA: TGTGCCAGCAGCCAAGAGGGTCGGAGCTCCTACAATGAGCAGTTCTTC.

The rearrangement joins TRBV7-8 to TRBJ2-7; D unclear. The CDR3 length is 13 residues. Germline lookup yields CDR1 SGHVS and CDR2 FQNEAQ. Trimming stripped 9 bases from V and 0 bases from J, with 12 bases between. CDR3 nucleotides: TGTGCCAGTAGGACGGCCAGCTCCTACGAGCAGTACTTC. This codes for CASRTASSYEQYF.

This clonotype was seen only a few times. V is TRBV10-3 and J is TRBJ1-2, with 9 nucleotides matching TRBD1. This CDR3 comprises 15 residues. The germline gives CDR1 ENHRY, CDR2 SYGVKD. V lost 9 bases and J lost 6; bases outside the gene matches: 14. CDR3 coding DNA: TGTGCCATAAAAGACAGGGGGAGTTCCTGGCATGGCTACACCTTC. Protein: CAIKDRGSSWHGYTF.

This clonotype appeared many times. CDR3 nucleotide sequence: TGTGCCAGCAGCAAAAGGGTACACCACTCTGGGGCCAACGTCCTGACTTTC. As protein: CASSKRVHHSGANVLTF. The V and J genes are TRBV21-1 and TRBJ2-6. TRBV21-1 is a listed pseudogene. The CDR3 runs 17 residues.

This clonotype came up many times. The chain joins TRBV29-1 to TRBJ2-3; D possibly uses TRBD1 or TRBD2 (6 bases each). Germline V gene lookup returns CDR1 SQVTM and CDR2 ANQGSEA. This CDR3 has 13 amino acids. Trimming pared 7 bases from V and 2 bases from J, leaving 13 bases between. The CDR3 region has the DNA TGCAGCGCCGGGGGCCGGGTCACAGATACGCAGTATTTT. Its translation: CSAGGRVTDTQYF.

The chain joins TRBV2 to TRBJ2-1; no clear D. The V end was cut by 8 bases, the J end by 8 bases, with 16 bases between. The CDR3 is 13 amino acids. Germline V gene sequence: CDR1 SNHLY, CDR2 FYNNEI. CDR3 DNA: TGTGCCAGCCTCCCCGTGGATGTGGATGAGCAGTTCTTC. Protein product: CASLPVDVDEQFF. The full variable domain, with the rest looked up from reference TRBV2 and TRBJ2-1, is EPEVTQTPSHQVTQMGQEVILRCVPISNHLYFYWYRQILGQKVEFLVSFYNNEISEKSEIFDDQFSVERPDGSNFTLKIRSTKLEDSAMYFCASLPVDVDEQFFGPGTRLTVL.

This clonotype has at least ten counts. The chain uses TRBV7-2 and TRBJ2-7, with TRBD1 as a possible D gene (6 bases). Per the germline V gene, CDR1 is SGHTA and CDR2 is FQGNSA. The V end lost 4 bases, the J end lost 8 bases, and 9 bases lay between the germline ends. The CDR3 sequence is 11 residues long. The CDR3 reads CASSSGQKQYF. The DNA for the CDR3 is TGTGCCAGCAGCTCCGGACAGAAGCAGTACTTC.

The V gene is TRBV12-3 or TRBV12-4, the J gene TRBJ2-7, with 7 bases identical to TRBD1. The V gene end was trimmed by 3 bases and the J gene end by 3 bases; junction bases not matched to a gene: 5. This CDR3 region has 14 residues. The CDR3 region is CASSLGQTLYEQYV. CDR3 DNA: TGTGCCAGCAGTTTGGGACAGACCCTCTACGAGCAGTACGTC.

This clonotype was seen at least ten times. The chain uses TRBV24-1 and TRBJ2-6; no reliable D call. V lost 4 bases and J 2 bases, leaving 2 bases between the germline ends. The CDR3 is 13 residues long. Germline V gene sequence: CDR1 KGHDR, CDR2 SFDVKD. CDR3 region: CATSEAGANVLTF. CDR3 coding DNA: TGTGCCACCAGTGAGGCTGGGGCCAACGTCCTGACTTTC.

This clonotype was observed a few times. The chain recombines TRBV20-1 with TRBJ2-2; maybe TRBD1 (6 bases). Germline CDR1 is DFQATT and CDR2 is SNEGSKA (reference sequence). The CDR3 loop spans 14 amino acids. With 0 bases removed from V and 11 bases from J, the gap between germline ends came to 16 bases. The CDR3 DNA is TGCAGTGCTAGAGACTGGACAGAAGGGGGTGAGCTGTTTTTT. Translation: CSARDWTEGGELFF.

A few counts support this clonotype. The chain is built from TRBV12-3 or TRBV12-4 and TRBJ2-7; D perhaps matches TRBD1 (6 bases). This CDR3 contains 13 residues. V was cut by 6 bases and J by 2 bases, with 11 bases left in between. CDR3 region: CASSPGQPYEQYF. As DNA, the CDR3 is TGTGCCAGCAGCCCAGGACAGCCCTACGAGCAGTACTTC.

This clonotype showed up just a few times. This chain connects TRBV4-1 to TRBJ1-6; unclear D gene. Germline V lookup: CDR1 MGHRA, CDR2 YSYEKL. The CDR3 has 14 residues. Trimming removed 1 base at V and 9 bases at J, with 10 bases between. The CDR3 DNA sequence: TGCGCCAGCAGCCAAGTAGCTTACAGTTCACCCCTCCACTTT. It encodes CASSQVAYSSPLHF.

The rearrangement uses TRBV19 and TRBJ2-1; no reliable D call. CDR1 and CDR2 (germline): LNHDA, SQIVND (reference sequence). The CDR3 covers 11 residues. The V and J ends lost 4 bases and 7 bases respectively, with 5 bases between them. The CDR3 loop reads CASSTTNEQFF. The DNA of the CDR3 is TGTGCCAGTAGTACGACGAATGAGCAGTTCTTC.

The sample holds many counts of this clonotype. The chain links TRBV12-3 or TRBV12-4 to TRBJ2-3; D gene uncertain. Trimming took 6 bases from V and 2 from J, leaving 9 bases between them. There are 13 residues in the CDR3. The CDR3 region is CASSLGFTDTQYF. The DNA of the CDR3 is TGTGCCAGCAGCTTGGGCTTCACAGATACGCAGTATTTT.

This clonotype showed up many times. V usage is TRBV12-3 or TRBV12-4 and J usage is TRBJ1-1; D not certain. V shed 0 bases and J shed 4 bases, with 12 bases lying between them. The CDR3 has 15 amino acids. The CDR3 is CASSLAGGSSTEAFF. CDR3 in DNA: TGTGCCAGCAGTTTAGCTGGTGGGAGCAGCACTGAAGCTTTCTTT.

This clonotype was counted only a few times. The chain links TRBV28 to TRBJ2-1, with 8 nucleotides matching TRBD2. CDR3 size: 15 residues. CDR1 and CDR2 (germline): MDHEN, SYDVKM. Unmatched junction bases numbered 11, after V lost 4 bases and J lost 9 bases. Written as DNA, the CDR3 is TGTGCCAGCAGTTCCCCGGGGGGGGCGAGCGGTGAGCAGTTCTTC. It is translated as CASSSPGGASGEQFF.

This clonotype has a handful of counts. The CDR3 DNA reads as TGCGCCAGCAGCTACCTATCCGGGACAGCGAACACCGGGGAGCTGTTTTTT. Its translation: CASSYLSGTANTGELFF. V gene TRBV5-1 combines with J gene TRBJ2-2; the match to TRBD1 covers 7 bases. The germline gives CDR1 SGHRS, CDR2 YFSETQ. The trim removed 3 bases at V and 0 bases at J, leaving 8 bases unmatched. The CDR3 totals 17 residues.

The chain joins TRBV6-5 to TRBJ2-5; D possibly corresponds to TRBD1 (6 bases). CDR3 size: 13 residues. V lost 5 bases and J lost 7, with 14 bases in between. Germline V lookup: CDR1 MNHEY, CDR2 SVGAGI. The CDR3 protein is CASSPGVSGTQYF. CDR3 nucleotide sequence: TGTGCCAGCAGTCCAGGGGTTTCGGGGACCCAGTACTTC.

The chain employs TRBV20-1 and TRBJ2-1; a weak D match, TRBD1 (5 bases). The CDR3 sequence is 13 residues long. The germline V and J ends were trimmed by 4 bases and 0 bases, with 7 bases remaining between them. From germline, CDR1 is DFQATT and CDR2 SNEGSKA (reference sequence). The CDR3 reads CSATDSSYNEQFF. The CDR3, as DNA: TGCAGTGCTACCGACAGCTCCTACAATGAGCAGTTCTTC.